One and the same sample provided the 20 T cell receptor beta chains below, sequenced in a study of T cells in women clearing cervical HPV infection. TCRdb keeps only in-frame clones here, not all; method: immunoSEQ multiplex PCR. The sample totals tens of thousands of clones. Input material: blood buffy coat. Source of these receptors: a woman between 18 and 75 years old with a cervical HPV16 infection that either progressed to CIN3+ or cleared (not recorded which).

Points on this clone: Sequencing ends 3 residues short of the CDR3 end; the germline J gene provides the rest. V gene TRBV4-1 combines with J gene TRBJ2-7; 16 bases are shared with TRBD2. This CDR3 has 18 amino acids. The germline V gene has CDR1 MGHRA and CDR2 YSYEKL. With V trimmed by 0 bases and J by 4 bases, 6 bases remained unmatched. CDR3 region: CASSQESGTSGGAYEQYF. The sequenced part of the CDR3 DNA is TGCGCCAGCAGCCAAGAATCTGGGACTAGCGGGGGGGCATACGAG.

In the case of this clone: The CDR3 end falls 3 residues outside the read, so it is completed with the germline J gene. This chain uses TRBV18 with TRBJ2-2; D perhaps matches TRBD2 (6 bases). CDR3 length: 14 residues. V lost 6 bases and J 2 bases, leaving 10 bases between the germline ends. Germline V CDR1 and CDR2: KGHSH, LQKENI. The part of the CDR3 DNA that was read is TGTGCCAGCTCGAGACTAGACAACACCGGGGAG. Protein sequence: CASSRLDNTGE. The CDR3 as a whole reads CASSRLDNTGELFF. The whole variable domain, filled in from reference TRBV18 and TRBJ2-2, reads NAGVMQNPRHLVRRRGQEARLRCSPMKGHSHVYWYRQLPEEGLKFMVYLQKENIIDESGMPKERFSAEFPKEGPSILRIQQVVRGDSAAYFCASSRLDNTGELFFGEGSRLTVL.

As to this clone: The read falls 3 residues short of the CDR3 end, and the missing part is taken from the germline J gene. The rearrangement joins TRBV28 to TRBJ2-7; 7 positions match TRBD1. CDR1 and CDR2 from the germline V gene are MDHEN and SYDVKM. The CDR3 extends over 15 amino acids. V lost 2 bases and J lost 2; bases outside the gene matches: 6. The CDR3 bases that were read are TGTGCCAGCAGTTTAGACCCGGGACAGACCTACGAG. This gives the protein CASSLDPGQTYE. The full CDR3 is CASSLDPGQTYEQYF.

As concerns this clone: The read terminates 3 residues before the CDR3 end, so the remaining end is supplied by the germline J gene. The gene calls are TRBV5-4 and TRBJ2-2; D is undetermined. Trimming cost V 4 bases and J 5 bases, with 12 bases left between them. There are 14 residues in the CDR3. CDR1 is SGHNT and CDR2 is YYREEE in the germline V gene (reference sequence). The CDR3 reads CASSRYGWTGELFF. The part of the CDR3 DNA that was read is TGTGCCAGCAGCCGTTACGGGTGGACCGGGGAG.

To note about this clone: The read comes to an end 3 residues before the CDR3 does, leaving the germline J gene to fill in the end. This chain links TRBV6-4 with TRBJ1-1; D gene ambiguous. V gave up 5 bases and J gave up 1 base, with 8 bases separating them. The CDR3 runs 13 residues. In germline, CDR1 is MRHNA, CDR2 SNTAGT. The sequenced part of the CDR3 DNA is TGTGCCAGCAGTCCCCTCGGGAACACTGAA. Translated, it gives CASSPLGNTE. The full CDR3 is CASSPLGNTEAFF.

As for this clone: The CDR3 end lies 3 residues beyond the end of the read and is filled in from the germline J gene. The chain is built from TRBV2 and TRBJ1-4, with 9 bases fitting TRBD1. The CDR3 is made up of 13 amino acids. Trimming at V came to 11 bases and at J to 7 bases, leaving 8 bases not matched to a gene. Per the germline V gene, CDR1 is SNHLY and CDR2 is FYNNEI. The sequenced part of the CDR3 DNA is TGTGCCGCAAAACAGGGGGCTGTTGAAAAA. Protein product: CAAKQGAVEK. The whole CDR3 protein is CAAKQGAVEKLFF.

A word on this clone: The read ends 3 residues before the CDR3 terminus; that terminus is restored from the germline J gene. The chain recombines TRBV5-6 with TRBJ1-6, with unresolved D. Trimming took 1 base from V and 7 from J, leaving 3 bases between them. The CDR3 covers 12 residues. The germline CDR1 and CDR2 sequences are SGHDT and YYEEEE. The CDR3 loop reads CASSLRNSPLHF. Incomplete CDR3 DNA: TGTGCCAGCAGCTTGCGGAATTCACCC.

With regard to this clone: The read halts 3 residues ahead of the CDR3 end, with the missing end drawn from the germline J gene. The chain joins TRBV27 to TRBJ2-3; D gene uncertain. V gave up 6 bases and J gave up 2 bases, with 15 bases separating them. Germline loops: CDR1 MNHEY, CDR2 SMNVEV (reference sequence). The CDR3 consists of 15 residues. The sequenced CDR3 bases are TGTGCCAGCAGCCTTAGCACCGCCTACACAGATACG. Residues: CASSLSTAYTDT. The whole CDR3 region reads CASSLSTAYTDTQYF.

Note on this clone: The read terminates 3 residues before the CDR3 end, so the remaining end is supplied by the germline J gene. The chain carries TRBV6-1 and TRBJ1-6; D is unresolved. The CDR3 is 15 residues long. V lost 2 bases to trimming and J lost 6 bases, with 11 bases between them. Looked up from germline, CDR1 is MNHNS and CDR2 is SASEGT. This CDR3 reads CASSEKGTRNSPLHF. CDR3 bases read: TGTGCCAGCAGTGAAAAGGGCACCCGTAATTCACCC.

Details on this clone: Read sequence stops 3 residues before the CDR3 end, and the germline J gene provides the missing end. The rearrangement links TRBV5-6 to TRBJ2-7; 8 bases fit TRBD2. This CDR3 is 14 amino acids long. Germline-derived CDR1 and CDR2 are SGHDT and YYEEEE. Trimming removed 2 bases from V and 6 bases from J; junction bases left unmatched: 7. CDR3 DNA (partial): TGTGCCAGCAGCTTTATAAGCGGGGGTGGCGAG. It translates to CASSFISGGGE. The full CDR3 reads CASSFISGGGEQYF. The full variable domain, its missing parts supplied by reference TRBV5-6 and TRBJ2-7, is DAGVTQSPTHLIKTRGQQVTLRCSPKSGHDTVSWYQQALGQGPQFIFQYYEEEERQRGNFPDRFSGHQFPNYSSELNVNALLLGDSALYLCASSFISGGGEQYFGPGTRLTVT.

As to this clone: The read comes to an end 3 residues before the CDR3 does, leaving the germline J gene to fill in the end. This chain uses TRBV29-1 with TRBJ2-4; 8 bases align to TRBD2. The germline gives CDR1 SQVTM, CDR2 ANQGSEA. The trim removed 4 bases at V and 9 bases at J, leaving 8 bases unmatched. The CDR3 is 13 amino acids. This CDR3 reads CSVAGLAGVIQYF. CDR3 DNA (partial): TGCAGCGTTGCAGGACTAGCTGGTGTCATT.

Worth noting for this clone: The read terminates 3 residues before the CDR3 end, so the remaining end is supplied by the germline J gene. The rearrangement joins TRBV19 to TRBJ2-4, with a weak D call TRBD2 (6 bases). Trimming stripped 3 bases from V and 4 bases from J, with 7 bases between. CDR1 LNHDA and CDR2 SQIVND come from the germline V gene (reference sequence). The CDR3 loop spans 13 amino acids. The CDR3 protein is CASSIGGKNIQYF. Partial CDR3 DNA: TGTGCCAGTAGTATTGGAGGGAAAAACATT.

CDR3 region: CASSDSRRVSTDTQYF. The part of the CDR3 DNA that was read is TGTGCCAGCAGTGACTCGAGGCGGGTTAGCACAGATACG. The rearrangement joins TRBV6-4 to TRBJ2-3; a possible D gene is TRBD2 (5 bases). The read falls 3 residues short of the CDR3 end, and the missing part is taken from the germline J gene. Germline lookup yields CDR1 MRHNA and CDR2 SNTAGT. There are 16 residues in the CDR3. Trimming took 0 bases from V and 0 from J, leaving 10 bases between them.

Note on this clone: The read terminates 3 residues before the CDR3 end, so the remaining end is supplied by the germline J gene. The rearrangement links TRBV5-4 to TRBJ1-3; D is possibly TRBD1 (5 bases). With 3 bases removed from V and 9 bases from J, the gap between germline ends came to 13 bases. CDR1 SGHNT and CDR2 YYREEE come from the germline V gene (reference sequence). This CDR3 region has 13 residues. Partial CDR3 DNA: TGTGCCAGCAGCTGGGGGGGGGTAAGCACC. This codes for CASSWGGVST. The complete CDR3 sequence is CASSWGGVSTIYF.

With respect to this clone: The CDR3 extends 3 residues past the end of the read, so its final part is completed from the germline J gene. The chain is built from TRBV7-8 and TRBJ1-1; a weak D match, TRBD1 (6 bases). V was clipped by 5 bases and J by 4 bases, with 11 bases between them. The germline V gene encodes CDR1 SGHVS and CDR2 FQNEAQ. The CDR3 covers 13 residues. This CDR3 reads CASSPGGGTEAFF. Incomplete CDR3 DNA: TGTGCCAGCAGCCCGGGGGGCGGCACTGAA.

Notes on this clone: The sequence runs out 3 residues before the end of the CDR3; the remainder is reconstructed from the germline J gene. The V call is TRBV18, the J call TRBJ1-3; 8 bases are shared with TRBD1. Germline V gene sequence: CDR1 KGHSH, CDR2 LQKENI. V shed 4 bases, J shed 8 bases, and the junction held 4 bases outside the gene matches. CDR3 length: 13 amino acids. CDR3 protein: CASSRDRLDTIYF. CDR3 DNA, as far as it was read: TGTGCCAGCTCACGGGACAGGCTGGACACC.

CDR3: CASSPDRGRSQPQHF. The DNA read from the CDR3 is TGTGCCAGCAGCCCCGACAGGGGGCGTAGTCAGCCC. The J gene is TRBJ1-5, the V gene TRBV2; 10 positions agree with TRBD1. The observed sequence ends 3 residues before the CDR3 terminus, with the missing tail filled in from the germline J gene. This CDR3 region has 15 residues. Germline assignment: CDR1 SNHLY and CDR2 FYNNEI. J gave up 6 bases and V 6 bases, and 8 bases lay outside the gene matches.

CDR3 sequence reads: CASSQGVGGYEQYF. Incomplete CDR3 DNA: TGCGCCAGCAGCCAAGGTGTAGGGGGCTACGAG. The chain joins TRBV4-1 to TRBJ2-7, with D perhaps matching TRBD1 (6 bases). From the germline J gene comes the end of the CDR3, since the read stops 3 residues before it. Germline V gene lookup returns CDR1 MGHRA and CDR2 YSYEKL. The CDR3 length is 14 residues. V lost 1 base, J lost 3 bases, and 10 bases lay in between.

On this clone itself: The DNA ends 3 residues before the CDR3 does, and the rest of the CDR3 is filled in from the germline J gene. V gene TRBV2 combines with J gene TRBJ2-5; 10 bases fit TRBD2. This CDR3 spans 14 amino acids. Germline V gives CDR1 SNHLY, CDR2 FYNNEI. V lost 7 bases to trimming and J lost 1 base; unmatched junction nucleotides: 3. CDR3 bases read: TGTGCCAGCACCAAGCGGGGGGGCCAAGAGACC. It encodes CASTKRGGQET. The whole CDR3 protein is CASTKRGGQETQYF.

Comment on this clone: The read is 3 residues too short to cover the CDR3 end, so that end is filled in from the germline J gene. The rearrangement joins TRBV5-8 to TRBJ1-2; perhaps TRBD1 as D (5 bases). This CDR3 has 13 residues. V was cut by 0 bases and J by 5 bases, with 8 bases left in between. Germline CDR1 SGHTS, CDR2 YDEGEE. Incomplete CDR3 DNA: TGTGCCAGCAGCTTGGAGGACACTTATGGC. Translating it yields CASSLEDTYG. The full-length CDR3 reads as CASSLEDTYGYTF.